The rows below give T cell receptor beta chains drawn from one sample of a study of shared clonotypes between healthy human individuals. Only in-frame clones appear in the TCRdb table, and some are missing; sequencing was by immunoSEQ multiplex PCR. The sample yields about 2.3 million clones, around 90% seen once. The specimen sequenced was naive CD4+ T cells from PBMCs. All receptors derive from a man younger than 35 in good health. Some clones in this sample may be carry-over from other donors' samples. CDR3s include the opening cysteine and the closing phenylalanine or tryptophan. Fields, in order: J gene, V gene, clone size, D gene, CDR3 protein, CDR3 DNA. D genes are given only for firm matches. Rows may omit the clone size; those that give it use once, few, many or a size class.

TRBJ2-1 TRBV10-2 . TRBD1 CASRDRVSSYNEQFF TGCGCCAGCAGGGACAGGGTGAGTTCCTACAATGAGCAGTTCTTC
TRBJ1-1 TRBV19 . . CASSIGRHTEAFF TGTGCCAGTAGTATAGGAAGGCACACTGAAGCTTTCTTT
TRBJ2-3 TRBV28 once . CASMTRDTQYF TGTGCCAGCATGACGAGGGATACGCAGTATTTT
TRBJ1-2 TRBV7-8 . TRBD1 CASSFNRGNYGYTF TGTGCCAGCAGCTTTAACAGGGGGAACTATGGCTACACCTTC
TRBJ1-2 TRBV11-2 . . CASSGLGTQAPNYGYTF TGTGCCAGCAGCGGTTTGGGCACTCAGGCCCCGAACTATGGCTACACCTTC
TRBJ2-5 TRBV5-1 once . CASSSTVQETQYF TGCGCCAGCAGCTCCACGGTACAAGAGACCCAGTACTTC
TRBJ2-2 TRBV18 . . CASSPLLVGAQGTGELFF TGTGCCAGCTCACCATTACTAGTGGGAGCTCAGGGGACCGGGGAGCTGTTTTTT
TRBJ2-1 TRBV6-1 . TRBD2 CASSSTSGRYNEQFF TGTGCCAGCAGTTCGACTAGCGGGAGATACAATGAGCAGTTCTTC
TRBJ2-7 TRBV2 . TRBD1 CASSSHRGLEQYF TGTGCCAGCAGCTCCCACAGGGGGCTCGAGCAGTACTTC
TRBJ1-5 TRBV6-5 . TRBD1 CASSSDRVSQPQHF TGTGCCAGCAGTTCGGACAGGGTCTCCCAGCCCCAGCATTTT
TRBJ2-3 TRBV4-1 . . CASSRVVGGQGDTQYF TGCGCCAGCAGCCGAGTGGTGGGGGGTCAGGGAGATACGCAGTATTTT
TRBJ2-2 TRBV7-2 . . CASSLGQGNTGELFF TGTGCCAGCAGCTTAGGGCAGGGGAACACCGGGGAGCTGTTTTTT
TRBJ2-1 TRBV28 . TRBD1 CASSSHRGAYNEQFF TGTGCCAGCAGTAGCCACAGGGGGGCCTACAATGAGCAGTTCTTC
TRBJ1-3 TRBV5-1 . . CASSAGTYGNTIYF TGCGCCAGCAGCGCCGGGACCTATGGAAACACCATATATTTT
TRBJ1-4 TRBV5-1 . TRBD1 CASSPGTANEKLFF TGCGCCAGCAGCCCCGGGACAGCTAATGAAAAACTGTTTTTT
TRBJ2-7 TRBV9 . . CASSAPNSGGGYEQYF TGTGCCAGCAGCGCCCCGAACTCCGGAGGGGGCTACGAGCAGTACTTC
TRBJ2-7 TRBV18 . TRBD2 CASSFTPLAGVFEQYF TGTGCCAGCTCATTTACTCCTCTAGCGGGAGTTTTCGAGCAGTACTTC
TRBJ2-7 TRBV5-5 . . CASTPVLTGTRHSYEQYF TGTGCCAGCACCCCAGTCCTCACCGGGACACGACACTCCTACGAGCAGTACTTC
TRBJ1-4 TRBV27 . TRBD1 CASSPLQGGNEKLFF TGTGCCAGCAGCCCCCTACAGGGGGGGAATGAAAAACTGTTTTTT
TRBJ2-3 TRBV27 . TRBD2 CASGHREGGTDTQYF TGTGCCAGCGGGCACCGGGAGGGGGGCACAGATACGCAGTATTTT
TRBJ1-2 TRBV19 . . CASSKDGQINYGYTF TGTGCCAGTAGTAAGGACGGACAGATTAACTATGGCTACACCTTC
TRBJ2-3 TRBV18 . TRBD2 CASSLLGGGSSTDTQYF TGTGCCAGCTCACTTCTCGGCGGGGGGTCGAGCACAGATACGCAGTATTTT
TRBJ1-2 TRBV4-2 once . CASSQDWRGNYGYTF TGTGCCAGCAGCCAAGATTGGAGGGGCAACTATGGCTACACCTTC
TRBJ2-1 TRBV6-4 . TRBD2 CASSPVWGGNNEQFF TGTGCCAGCAGCCCCGTTTGGGGGGGGAACAATGAGCAGTTCTTC
TRBJ2-6 TRBV7-8 . . CASSASGANVLTF TGTGCCAGCAGTGCATCTGGGGCCAACGTCCTGACTTTC
TRBJ1-1 TRBV28 . TRBD1 CASSYLGQGGNTEAFF TGTGCCAGCAGTTACCTGGGACAGGGGGGGAACACTGAAGCTTTCTTT
TRBJ2-7 TRBV27 . . CASRRTRGGGVYEQYF TGTGCCAGCAGACGTACCAGGGGAGGGGGCGTCTACGAGCAGTACTTC
TRBJ2-3 TRBV2 . . CASSEYSTDTQYF TGTGCCAGCAGTGAATACAGTACGGATACGCAGTATTTT
TRBJ2-7 TRBV11-3 . . CASSPGNYEQYF TGTGCCAGCAGCCCCGGGAACTACGAGCAGTACTTC
TRBJ2-2 TRBV7-2 . TRBD1 CANRGNTGELFF TGTGCAAACAGGGGTAACACCGGGGAGCTGTTTTTT
TRBJ2-1 TRBV27 . . CASSLVRRGSYNEQFF TGTGCCAGCAGTTTAGTTCGTCGGGGGTCGTACAATGAGCAGTTCTTC
TRBJ1-1 TRBV5-1 few . CASSFTPRGTEAFF TGCGCCAGCAGCTTTACCCCGCGGGGCACTGAAGCTTTCTTT
TRBJ2-1 TRBV6-6 . TRBD2 CASVGGSSYNEQFF TGTGCCAGCGTAGGCGGGAGCTCCTACAATGAGCAGTTCTTC
TRBJ1-3 TRBV10-3 . TRBD1 CAISPGTGGNTIYF TGTGCCATCAGTCCCGGGACAGGGGGAAACACCATATATTTT